The 27 T cell receptor beta chains reported below all come from one sample, sequenced in a study of T cell changes during pregnancy in multiple sclerosis. Assay: immunoSEQ multiplex PCR; the TCRdb copy retains only in-frame clones and omits some. The repertoire holds over 100,000 clones, with roughly nine tenths as singletons. This material consisted of peripheral blood, taken in the third trimester of pregnancy. These receptors came from a female donor with multiple sclerosis, enrolled in a pregnancy study.

The V call is TRBV23-1, the J call TRBJ2-4, with 7 nucleotides matching TRBD2. TRBV23-1 carries the ORF label, with uncertain function. The V and J ends lost 0 bases and 6 bases, in that order; junction bases with no gene match: 8. This CDR3 is built from 16 residues. CDR3 in DNA: TGCGCCAGCAGTCAATCCGGGGGGACGACACGAAACATTCAGTACTTC. It encodes CASSQSGGTTRNIQYF.

J is TRBJ2-3 and V is TRBV2; TRBD2 aligns across 8 bases. Trimming took 8 bases from V and 4 from J; bases not matched to a gene: 8. Germline-derived CDR1 and CDR2 are SNHLY and FYNNEI. The CDR3 is 14 residues long. The CDR3 DNA follows: TGTGCCAGCTACGGAGAGCGGGGGCCAGATACGCAGTATTTT. This sequence encodes CASYGERGPDTQYF. Drawing the rest from reference TRBV2 and TRBJ2-3, the complete variable domain is EPEVTQTPSHQVTQMGQEVILRCVPISNHLYFYWYRQILGQKVEFLVSFYNNEISEKSEIFDDQFSVERPDGSNFTLKIRSTKLEDSAMYFCASYGERGPDTQYFGPGTRLTVL.

V and J are TRBV28 and TRBJ1-5, with D possibly TRBD1 on 6 matching bases. The CDR3 has 15 amino acids. Trimming took off 4 bases at V and 2 bases at J, with 12 bases between the two ends. CDR1 and CDR2 (germline): MDHEN, SYDVKM. The CDR3 DNA is TGTGCCAGCAGTTCGAGACAGGCCGGCAATCAGCCCCAGCATTTT. It codes for CASSSRQAGNQPQHF. Full variable domain (rest looked up from reference TRBV28 and TRBJ1-5): DVKVTQSSRYLVKRTGEKVFLECVQDMDHENMFWYRQDPGLGLRLIYFSYDVKMKEKGDIPEGYSVSREKKERFSLILESASTNQTSMYLCASSSRQAGNQPQHFGDGTRLSIL.

The sample holds a few counts of this clone. One junction end does not reproduce the germline sequence, and a read error may be involved. V and J are TRBV6-1 and TRBJ1-6, with 7 bases identical to TRBD1. CDR1 and CDR2 (germline): MNHNS, SASEGT. This CDR3 spans 18 amino acids. CDR3 in amino acids: CASSGPPFRDSYTSPLHF. The CDR3 nucleotides are TGTGCCAGCAGTGGACCCCCTTTCCGGGACAGCTATACTTCACCCCTCCACTTT.

In DNA, the CDR3 is TGTGCCAGCAGTTACTCGTTGGGACAGGGACTCTACGAGCAGTACTTC. This sequence encodes CASSYSLGQGLYEQYF. This sequence joins TRBV6-5 and TRBJ2-7, with 9 bases lining up with TRBD1. Trimming removed 0 bases from V and 3 bases from J; junction bases left unmatched: 6. Germline values: CDR1 MNHEY, CDR2 SVGAGI. The CDR3 covers 16 residues.

This rearrangement joins TRBV21-1 to TRBJ1-5; the table gives TRBD1 as D, unverified against the DNA. TRBV21-1 is termed a pseudogene. This CDR3 comprises 18 residues. Here the CDR3 reads CASSIDRGTQISNQPQHF. CDR3 bases: TGTGCCAGCAGCATAGACAGGGGCACCCAAATAAGCAATCAGCCCCAGCATTTT.

The rearrangement links TRBV28 to TRBJ1-5, with D possibly being TRBD1 (5 bases). Trimming stripped 10 bases from V and 0 bases from J, with 25 bases between. The CDR3 loop spans 18 amino acids. CDR1 and CDR2 from the germline V gene are MDHEN and SYDVKM. CDR3 region: CAIRPSPRQLYSNQPQHF. Here the CDR3 DNA reads TGTGCCATCAGACCCAGCCCGCGACAGCTATATAGCAATCAGCCCCAGCATTTT.

The chain joins TRBV11-2 to TRBJ2-3, with TRBD2 matching over 10 bases. With V trimmed by 5 bases and J by 2 bases, 7 bases remained unmatched. Germline assignment: CDR1 SGHAT and CDR2 FQNNGV. The CDR3 spans 16 residues. CDR3 coding DNA: TGTGCCAGCAGCCGACGGACTAGCGGAAACACAGATACGCAGTATTTT. Amino acid sequence: CASSRRTSGNTDTQYF.

V gene TRBV5-8 combines with J gene TRBJ2-7; possibly TRBD1 for D (5 bases). The CDR3 is made up of 14 amino acids. CDR1 is SGHTS, CDR2 YDEGEE, per germline. The V gene lost 1 base and the J gene lost 3 bases, with 11 bases spanning the gap. The DNA of the CDR3 is TGTGCCAGCAGCTTGAGGTCGACAGACTACGAGCAGTACTTC. Encoded protein: CASSLRSTDYEQYF.

The rearrangement uses TRBV6-5 and TRBJ2-7; TRBD1 agrees at 10 bases. The CDR3 sequence is 13 residues long. After removal of 8 bases from V and 3 bases from J, the junction contained 4 bases not matched to a gene. CDR1 MNHEY and CDR2 SVGAGI come from the germline V gene. CDR3 sequence (DNA): TGTGCCAGCCAGAGGGACAGGGGCTACGAGCAGTACTTC. It is translated as CASQRDRGYEQYF.

The chain employs TRBV6-5 and TRBJ1-1, with D possibly being TRBD1 (5 bases). Trimming removed 5 bases from V and 8 bases from J, with 12 bases in between. Germline assignment: CDR1 MNHEY and CDR2 SVGAGI. The CDR3 has 12 residues. The CDR3 region has the DNA TGTGCCAGCAGTCCCAGTGGGGCCGAAGCTTTCTTT. Protein: CASSPSGAEAFF.

The V and J genes are TRBV28 and TRBJ1-5, with D possibly TRBD1 on 5 matching bases. From germline, CDR1 is MDHEN and CDR2 SYDVKM. The CDR3 spans 16 residues. V lost 6 bases and J 4 bases, leaving 19 bases between the germline ends. The CDR3 reads CASSQTGLRRNQPQHF. DNA of the CDR3: TGTGCCAGCAGCCAAACGGGACTCCGTAGAAATCAGCCCCAGCATTTT.

This clone was observed a few times. CDR3 loop: CASSIKDSQETQYF. The CDR3 DNA sequence: TGTGCCAGCAGCATTAAGGACTCCCAAGAGACCCAGTACTTC. The chain links TRBV21-1 to TRBJ2-5; the table's D call of TRBD2 was not tested on the DNA. TRBV21-1 is noted as a pseudogene. This CDR3 comprises 14 residues.

Only one count was recorded for this clone. The chain is built from TRBV27 and TRBJ1-1, with a tentative D call TRBD1 (5 bases). The CDR3 length is 15 residues. The germline V and J ends were trimmed by 5 bases and 0 bases, with 13 bases remaining between them. Looked up from germline, CDR1 is MNHEY and CDR2 is SMNVEV (reference sequence). DNA of the CDR3: TGTGCCAGCAGTCGCGGGGGACTGATGAACACTGAAGCTTTCTTT. Protein product: CASSRGGLMNTEAFF.

The chain couples TRBV6-4 to TRBJ2-3; possibly TRBD2 for D (6 bases). The V end was cut by 7 bases, the J end by 1 base, with 15 bases between. CDR1 is MRHNA, CDR2 SNTAGT, per germline. The CDR3 extends over 15 amino acids. The CDR3 here is CASTNGGWGTDTQYF. CDR3 in DNA: TGTGCCAGCACCAACGGGGGTTGGGGCACAGATACGCAGTATTTT.

V gene TRBV28 combines with J gene TRBJ2-3, with D possibly being TRBD2 (5 bases). This CDR3 region has 14 residues. Trimming removed 8 bases from V and 2 bases from J, with 14 bases in between. Per germline, CDR1 MDHEN and CDR2 SYDVKM. The CDR3 sequence is CASETGFYTDTQYF. CDR3 DNA sequence: TGTGCCAGCGAAACGGGATTCTACACAGATACGCAGTATTTT.

The chain is built from TRBV2 and TRBJ1-5, with 10 bases fitting TRBD1. Germline V gives CDR1 SNHLY, CDR2 FYNNEI. V lost 1 base to trimming and J lost 7 bases; unmatched junction nucleotides: 7. The CDR3 is 16 amino acids. The CDR3 reads CASSEGLGQGRQPQHF. The CDR3 region has the DNA TGTGCCAGCAGTGAAGGTTTGGGACAGGGGAGGCAGCCCCAGCATTTT.

The genes are TRBV28 and TRBJ1-5, with D unclear. CDR3 length: 16 residues. The V gene lost 6 bases and the J gene lost 3 bases, with 18 bases spanning the gap. The V gene's germline CDR1 is MDHEN and CDR2 SYDVKM. CDR3 nucleotides: TGTGCCAGCAGACCAGTTTCCATCCGGGACAATCAGCCCCAGCATTTT. Translation gives CASRPVSIRDNQPQHF.

This clone was seen once. The chain has TRBV2 and TRBJ1-5; D is unclear. This CDR3 is built from 12 residues. Trimming stripped 6 bases from V and 4 bases from J, with 7 bases between. Germline V gives CDR1 SNHLY, CDR2 FYNNEI. This CDR3 reads CASRRGNQPQHF. For the CDR3, the DNA is TGTGCCAGCAGACGAGGGAATCAGCCCCAGCATTTT.

The CDR3 loop reads CASSHRQNGELFF. The CDR3 nucleotides read TGTGCCAGCAGTCACCGACAGAACGGGGAGCTGTTTTTT. The chain links TRBV7-3 to TRBJ2-2, with a possible D match to TRBD1 (5 bases). V was pared by 6 bases and J by 7 bases, with 12 bases between. Germline V CDR1 and CDR2: SGHTA, FQGTGA. The CDR3 covers 13 residues.

V usage is TRBV2 and J usage is TRBJ1-4; the match to TRBD1 covers 9 bases. CDR3 length: 13 residues. Unmatched junction bases numbered 10, after V lost 10 bases and J lost 10 bases. CDR1 and CDR2 (germline): SNHLY, FYNNEI. The chain's CDR3 is CAIASDRGGKLFF. As DNA, the CDR3 is TGTGCCATCGCCTCGGACAGGGGTGGAAAACTGTTTTTT.

The rearrangement links TRBV28 to TRBJ1-1; 7 bases match TRBD1. The CDR3 has 12 residues. V dropped 8 bases and J dropped 5; count of bases not matched to a gene: 5. CDR1 is MDHEN, CDR2 SYDVKM, per germline. CDR3 DNA sequence: TGTGCCAGCTTGACAGGGCGGACTGAAGCTTTCTTT. As protein: CASLTGRTEAFF.

The chain uses TRBV9 and TRBJ1-1; 11 bases are shared with TRBD1. The CDR3 spans 15 residues. Germline lookup yields CDR1 SGDLS and CDR2 YYNGEE. The V segment lost 3 bases and the J segment 8 bases; nucleotides outside the gene matches: 9. Here the CDR3 DNA reads TGTGCCAGCAGCGAAGTGGGGGACAGGGGGATAGAAGCTTTCTTT. Translated: CASSEVGDRGIEAFF.

The table lists this clone with a few counts. The chain employs TRBV5-4 and TRBJ1-1, with D possibly matching TRBD1 (6 bases). Germline CDR1 is SGHNT and CDR2 is YYREEE (reference sequence). The germline V and J ends were trimmed by 0 bases and 3 bases, with 15 bases remaining between them. The CDR3 loop spans 16 amino acids. The CDR3 DNA reads as TGTGCCAGCAGCTTGGTCCAGGCCGAGGGGGACACTGAAGCTTTCTTT. It codes for CASSLVQAEGDTEAFF.

This chain uses TRBV20-1 with TRBJ2-1; D gene ambiguous. Germline lookup yields CDR1 DFQATT and CDR2 SNEGSKA (reference sequence). The CDR3 has 10 residues. Deletions cut 5 bases from V and 7 bases from J, with 6 bases between. This CDR3 is CSARSNEQFF. The CDR3 coding sequence is TGCAGTGCTCGGTCGAATGAGCAGTTCTTC.

The rearrangement uses TRBV19 and TRBJ1-1, with a tentative D call TRBD1 (6 bases). Germline V gene sequence: CDR1 LNHDA, CDR2 SQIVND (reference sequence). V was trimmed by 1 base and J by 4 bases, leaving 13 bases between them. The CDR3 has 15 residues. CDR3 residues: CASSIGQVGGTEAFF. CDR3 nucleotides: TGTGCCAGTAGTATAGGACAGGTAGGTGGCACTGAAGCTTTCTTT.

V and J are TRBV25-1 and TRBJ2-1; D perhaps matches TRBD2 (5 bases). Germline CDR1 is MGHDK and CDR2 is SYGVNS. Trimming stripped 3 bases from V and 1 base from J, with 10 bases between. The CDR3 extends over 15 amino acids. CDR3 loop: CASSDRGLSYNEQFF. The CDR3 DNA reads as TGTGCCAGCAGTGACCGGGGTCTTTCCTACAATGAGCAGTTCTTC.